Included here is one T cell receptor beta chain sequence, with context. This study enrolled people aged about 18 to 100 from approximately 25 US geographic areas. Cohort allocation depended upon clinical history that participants reported. Germline-derived CDR1 and CDR2 are SGDLS and YYNGEE. After removal of 0 bases from V and 8 bases from J, the junction contained 9 bases not matched to a gene. This CDR3 contains 16 residues. The data were produced by immunoSEQ multiplex PCR, yet TCRdb's version contains in-frame clones alone and is incomplete. The sample carries 210,000 or so clones, around 82% recorded once. This record comes from a study of blood T cell repertoires in COVID-19. Turning to the study itself: Samples of COVID-19 (acute and convalescent) were obtained from the United States, Italy and Spain.

This receptor was obtained from a middle-aged woman with acute COVID-19. The material sequenced was PBMCs or T cells enriched from blood (not recorded which). This chain connects TRBV9 to TRBJ2-1; TRBD2 matches at 9 bases. CDR3 in amino acids: CASSVEARGGAHEQFF. The CDR3 DNA sequence: TGTGCCAGCAGCGTAGAAGCTCGCGGGGGGGCGCATGAGCAGTTCTTC.